This record looks at one T cell receptor beta chain sequence and its context. Its antigen is currently not known. Nothing much larger sits one base from this clone, and base qualities are not available. The CDR3, cysteine through phenylalanine, is 19 amino acids long. Just CDR3 DNA is preserved here, 57 bases in frame from base 1. CDR1 and CDR2, looked up from the germline V gene, are MDHEN and SYDVKM. V is trimmed back by 3 bases and J by 1 base, and the junction contains 9 bases that no gene match accounts for. The data were obtained in a study of shared clonotypes between healthy human individuals (dated by TCRdb to the early 2020s). Study-wide context: The cohort included three men and a couple of women between 18 and 49 years of age. To estimate repertoire size and how much clonotypes are shared between individuals, the study performed deep sequencing of blood TCR repertoires from roughly five healthy adults. Between about 0.9 and 8.9 billion PBMCs per donor were obtained by leukapheresis. Different laboratories and diverse techniques were used to prepare libraries and sequence TCR repertoires, to increase sequencing depth and limit assay-specific biases. For each donor, CD4 naive and CD4 memory were each given three plates, CD8 naive was given two plates, and CD8 memory was given one plate.

Using the deep immunoSEQ assay, multiplex PCR amplified TCR CDR3 regions from genomic DNA. Genomic DNA extracted from each cell subset was distributed evenly over all wells of several immunoSEQ 96-well plates, and each plate served as one replicate. For sorted subsets, roughly 0.2 ug genomic DNA, equal to some 30,000 T cell genomes, was loaded into each replicate PCR. Purified libraries were quantified with a Qubit 3.0 fluorometer, sized on a Bioanalyzer 2100, and re-quantified with the KAPA Library Quantification kit. Every immunoSEQ 96-well plate was sequenced on a separate single-read 150-cycle Illumina NextSeq 550 flow cell. As for how the authors treated the data: Because the immunoSEQ output held only junctional sequences and lacked quality scores, the filtering could not match the filtering applied to full-length reads. Sequences were annotated with PyIR, a Python wrapper for IgBLAST v1.9, and V/J genes and CDR3 were assigned using IMGT germline references. Reads were filtered out if the reads had weak V/J assignments (E-value above 1e-6), no CDR3, stop codons, out-of-frame junctions, or ambiguous translated residues. A V3J clonotype was defined by an identical inferred V gene, J gene, and CDR3 amino acid sequence. Percentage overlap between repertoires was computed as shared unique clonotypes divided by the size of the smaller repertoire. Richness of each repertoire was evaluated using RTK rarefaction, the Chao1 estimator, and Recon v2.1 estimates of unobserved clonotypes. OLGA was used to compute generation probabilities for all TCRbeta clonotypes that the gDNA method yielded from a handful of donors. The source is immuneACCESS, and TCRdb retained only in-frame sequences with V and J called. Part of the clones is not carried over; for the studies checked, unresolved V genes explain less than half of this, and the remainder is unexplained. V and J calls and clone size are those listed in that table; D and trimming were worked out from the DNA. This sample comprises about 1.5 million clones, 95% to 99% of them detected only once. The ten largest clones capture approximately 0.44% of the sample.

The research as a whole found: Pairwise subsampling led to the expectation that sequencing depth would affect the degree of clonotype sharing among donors. Sampling was limited to blood, and TCR repertoires in tissue likely differ from TCR repertoires in blood. Sharing across a handful of donors was observed for about 5% of naive CD4, over 3% of naive CD8, over 2% of memory CD4, and around 0.4% of memory CD8 clonotypes. Naive subsets generally had larger estimated clonotype richness than memory subsets. Compared with non-shared clonotypes, clonotypes shared by all four sorted-subset donors had higher generation probabilities. Even with the large sequencing depth, rarefaction of the sorted-subset datasets indicated that sequencing was incomplete. Because the study included only a small number of donors, the genetic and exposure-history diversity represented was limited.

Healthy HIV-negative adults with no recently reported acute infections or vaccinations were included as donors. Every donor was a Caucasian adult residing in Nashville, Tennessee, USA. CD4+ T cells were enriched by magnetic negative selection, after which naive cells were positively selected on CD45RA and the negative fraction was taken as the memory subset. Blood was collected by leukapheresis, and PBMCs were isolated by Ficoll-Histopaque density gradient centrifugation and then cryopreserved in liquid nitrogen vapor phase. Purity and quantity of every magnetically sorted T cell population were checked by analytical flow cytometry. Genomic DNA was isolated from every sorted fraction and measured by UV absorbance on a Nanodrop 2000c.

The sequence came from a man aged 25 to 45 in good health. The V and J segments used are TRBV28 and TRBJ2-6; a stretch of 10 junction bases matches TRBD2. The sequencing sample was made of naive CD4+ T cells sorted from blood. The cell subset or site label, as the study defines it: CD45RA+ positively selected. The nucleotide sequence is given as TGTGCCAGCAGTTTTAGTGTTCTAGCGGGAGCTTCTGGGGCCAACGTCCTGACTTTC. This sequence encodes CASSFSVLAGASGANVLTF.